The sequence of this T cell receptor beta chain was determined in a study of T cell repertoires in cytomegalovirus infection. The length of the CDR3 is 15 residues. The V segment lost 4 bases and the J segment 8 bases; nucleotides outside the gene matches: 11. CDR1 is ENHRY, CDR2 SYGVKD, per germline. MiXCR, applied by TCRdb to the reads, yields one record per CDR3 protein. The sample consists of 450,000 to 550,000 distinct CDR3 sequences, 15% to 20% of them appearing once. This clonotype has more than one count but fewer than ten. This sequence originates from a human donor in good health (CMV status not recorded). Some clones in this sample may be carry-over from other donors' samples. This chain links TRBV10-3 with TRBJ2-1, with 7 bases aligning to TRBD2. The sample was CD8+ T cells from PBMCs. CDR3 region: CAISVREAVVDEQFF. CDR3 coding DNA: TGTGCCATCAGTGTTCGGGAGGCCGTAGTGGATGAGCAGTTCTTC.